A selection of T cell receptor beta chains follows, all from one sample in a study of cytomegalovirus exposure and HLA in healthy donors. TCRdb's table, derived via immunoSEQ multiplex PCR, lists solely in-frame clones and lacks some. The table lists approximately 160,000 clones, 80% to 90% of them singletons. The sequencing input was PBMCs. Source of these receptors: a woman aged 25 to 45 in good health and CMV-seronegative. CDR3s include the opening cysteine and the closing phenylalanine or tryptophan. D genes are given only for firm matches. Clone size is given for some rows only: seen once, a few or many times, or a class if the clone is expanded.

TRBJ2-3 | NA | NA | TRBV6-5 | CASSYFQGSHTQYF | TGTGCCAGCAGTTACTTCCAGGGGAGTCATACGCAGTATTTT
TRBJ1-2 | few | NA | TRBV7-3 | CASSLTPGGYTF | TGTGCCAGCAGCTTAACCCCTGGTGGCTACACCTTC
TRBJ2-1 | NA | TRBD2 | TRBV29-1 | CSWTSGGNEQFF | TGCAGTTGGACTAGCGGGGGGAATGAGCAGTTCTTC
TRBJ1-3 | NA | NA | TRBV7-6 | CASSLAGFAGNTIYF | TGTGCCAGCAGTCTGGCCGGCTTCGCTGGAAACACCATATATTTT
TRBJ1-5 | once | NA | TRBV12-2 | CASRLNQPQHF | TGTGCAAGTCGCCTAAATCAGCCCCAGCATTTT
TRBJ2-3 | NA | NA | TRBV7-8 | CASSLRERGDTQYF | TGTGCCAGCAGCTTACGGGAGCGCGGAGATACGCAGTATTTT
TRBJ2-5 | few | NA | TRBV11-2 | CASSLEAGQPQETQYF | TGTGCCAGCAGCTTAGAGGCCGGACAGCCCCAAGAGACCCAGTACTTC
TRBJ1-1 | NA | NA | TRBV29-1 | CSVDQSMNTEAFF | TGCAGCGTTGACCAGTCTATGAACACTGAAGCTTTCTTT
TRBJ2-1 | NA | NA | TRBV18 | CASSPSPNRANKNNEQFF | TGTGCCAGCTCACCCAGTCCTAACAGGGCTAATAAGAACAATGAGCAGTTCTTC
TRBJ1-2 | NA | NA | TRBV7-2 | CASSLAVGGGSHGYTF | TGTGCCAGCAGCTTAGCGGTAGGGGGGGGCTCCCATGGCTACACCTTC
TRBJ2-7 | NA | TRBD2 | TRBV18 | CASSPGTSIYEQYF | TGTGCCAGCTCACCCGGGACTAGCATCTACGAGCAGTACTTC
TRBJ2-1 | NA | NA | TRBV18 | CASSPTRDEQFF | TGTGCCAGCTCACCCACGAGGGATGAGCAGTTCTTC
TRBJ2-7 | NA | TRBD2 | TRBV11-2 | CASSLTGGSSYEQYF | TGTGCCAGCAGCTTAACCGGCGGGAGCTCCTACGAGCAGTACTTC
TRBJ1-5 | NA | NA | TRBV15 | CATGPGLGSSHF | TGTGCCACGGGGCCGGGGCTCGGCTCTTCGCATTTT
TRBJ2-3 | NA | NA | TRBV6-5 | CASSYSPGDTQYF | TGTGCCAGCAGTTACTCGCCAGGGGATACGCAGTATTTT
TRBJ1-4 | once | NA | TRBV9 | CASTPGGAPNEKLFF | TGTGCCAGCACCCCGGGGGGTGCGCCTAATGAAAAACTGTTTTTT
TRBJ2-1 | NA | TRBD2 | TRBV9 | CASSAGLAGPGHEQFF | TGTGCCAGCAGCGCAGGACTAGCGGGACCTGGTCATGAGCAGTTCTTC
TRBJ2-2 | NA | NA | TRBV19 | CASIDLGPTGELFF | TGTGCCAGTATTGATCTGGGGCCCACCGGGGAGCTGTTTTTT
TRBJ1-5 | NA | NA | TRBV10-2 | CASSGRDQPQHF | TGCGCCAGCAGTGGAAGGGATCAGCCCCAGCATTTT
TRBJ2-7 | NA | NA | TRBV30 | CAWNAGPEQYF | TGTGCCTGGAATGCGGGGCCCGAGCAGTACTTC
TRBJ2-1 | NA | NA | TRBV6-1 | CASTRVFNSYNEQFF | TGTGCCAGCACCAGGGTTTTTAACTCCTACAATGAGCAGTTCTTC
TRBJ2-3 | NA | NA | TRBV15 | CATSRGLEQSDTQYF | TGTGCCACCAGCAGAGGACTAGAACAATCAGATACGCAGTATTTT
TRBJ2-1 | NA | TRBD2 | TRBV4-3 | CASSQLAGGFNEQFF | TGCGCCAGCAGCCAACTAGCGGGGGGTTTTAATGAGCAGTTCTTC
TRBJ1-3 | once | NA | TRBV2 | CASRTPTSGNTIYF | TGTGCCAGCAGGACCCCGACGTCTGGAAACACCATATATTTT
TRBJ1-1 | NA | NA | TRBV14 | CASSSTGLMNTEAFF | TGTGCCAGCAGCTCAACAGGACTCATGAACACTGAAGCTTTCTTT
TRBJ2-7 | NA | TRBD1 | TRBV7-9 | CASGGQGGDEQYF | TGTGCCAGCGGGGGACAGGGCGGCGACGAGCAGTACTTC